The 2 T cell receptor beta chains listed next were all sequenced from one sample in a study of blood T cell repertoires in COVID-19. TCRdb keeps only in-frame clones here, not all; method: immunoSEQ multiplex PCR. The table records some 500,000 clones, approximately 88% of them present only once. The sequencing sample was made of peripheral blood. The source of these receptors is a woman between 45 and 65 years old with COVID-19, enrolled during active disease.

The J gene is TRBJ1-4, the V gene TRBV6-5; D gene uncertain. The CDR3 sequence is 14 residues long. Germline V gene sequence: CDR1 MNHEY, CDR2 SVGAGI. The V end was cut by 7 bases, the J end by 5 bases, with 14 bases between. The CDR3 here is CASTGWAANEKLFF. The CDR3 nucleotides read TGTGCCAGCACAGGCTGGGCAGCCAATGAAAAACTGTTTTTT.

This clone was counted only a few times. The V gene is TRBV30, the J gene TRBJ1-6; D might be TRBD1 (5 bases). Trimming shortened V by 4 bases and J by 8 bases, and 18 bases separated the two germline ends. This CDR3 has 15 amino acids. The V gene's germline CDR1 is GTSNPN and CDR2 SVGIG (reference sequence). The CDR3 DNA reads as TGTGCCTGGACCCCGGCAGGGAGGAGTGATTCACCCCTCCACTTT. It specifies CAWTPAGRSDSPLHF. Supplemented by reference TRBV30 and TRBJ1-6, the full variable domain reads SQTIHQWPATLVQPVGSPLSLECTVEGTSNPNLYWYRQAAGRGLQLLFYSVGIGQISSEVPQNLSASRPQDRQFILSSKKLLLSDSGFYLCAWTPAGRSDSPLHFGNGTRLTVT.